This TCR beta chain was recorded in a study of cytomegalovirus exposure and HLA in healthy donors. CDR3 length: 12 residues. Germline CDR1 MNHNS, CDR2 SASEGT. The germline V and J ends were trimmed by 7 bases and 6 bases, with 10 bases remaining between them. Concerning this clone: Its antigen is not identified.

Use of 60 Vbeta and 13 Jbeta primers characterized the PCR. Profiled with immunoSEQ multiplex PCR; TCRdb holds only in-frame clones, not every one. The table includes approximately 200,000 clones, more than 60% detected once. Whole-study results and caveats: CMV antigen specificity of three CMV-associated chains was confirmed in vitro.

The sequence derives from a girl under 10 years old in good health and CMV-seronegative. Sequenced: PBMCs. This chain uses TRBV6-1 with TRBJ1-5; perhaps TRBD1 as D (5 bases). CDR3 loop: CASKGWGQPQHF. The DNA for the CDR3 is TGTGCCAGCAAGGGGTGGGGTCAGCCCCAGCATTTT.